The 9 T cell receptor beta chains given below trace back to one sample, sequenced in a study of T cell responses to AZD1222 COVID-19 vaccine. Here immunoSEQ multiplex PCR was the method, and the copy in TCRdb shows in-frame clones only, minus some. The sample lists under 200,000 clones; about 90% were seen once. Sequencing used peripheral blood, obtained on day 0 of MenACWY control vaccination. The receptors were gathered from an adult in good health.

V is TRBV27 and J is TRBJ2-3; no firm D call. CDR3 size: 13 residues. Germline loops: CDR1 MNHEY, CDR2 SMNVEV (reference sequence). Trimming shortened V by 6 bases and J by 2 bases, and 9 bases separated the two germline ends. Written as DNA, the CDR3 is TGTGCCAGCAGGGAGCGAGACACAGATACGCAGTATTTT. Its translation is CASRERDTDTQYF.

The chain has TRBV28 and TRBJ2-1; TRBD2 aligns across 7 bases. The CDR3 consists of 15 residues. Looked up from germline, CDR1 is MDHEN and CDR2 is SYDVKM. Unmatched junction bases numbered 5, after V lost 3 bases and J lost 3 bases. The CDR3 loop reads CASSFRAGVYNEQFF. In DNA, the CDR3 is TGTGCCAGCAGTTTTAGGGCGGGAGTCTACAATGAGCAGTTCTTC.

This clone occurred once. DNA of the CDR3: TGCAGTGCCTCGGGCAATCAGCCCCAGCATTTT. Protein: CSASGNQPQHF. The chain has TRBV20-1 and TRBJ1-5; D unresolved. The germline V gene encodes CDR1 DFQATT and CDR2 SNEGSKA (reference sequence). This CDR3 spans 11 amino acids. V lost 6 bases and J lost 2, with 5 bases in between.

The gene calls are TRBV19 and TRBJ1-6; no clear D gene. V was shortened by 5 bases and J by 0 bases, with 8 bases between the two germline ends. The CDR3 is 15 residues long. In germline, CDR1 is LNHDA, CDR2 SQIVND (reference sequence). The CDR3 protein is CASSGSSSYNSPLHF. CDR3 in DNA: TGTGCCAGTAGTGGGTCGAGCTCCTATAATTCACCCCTCCACTTT.

The chain uses TRBV2 and TRBJ2-1; 10 bases line up with TRBD2. CDR3 size: 15 residues. The germline gives CDR1 SNHLY, CDR2 FYNNEI. V shed 6 bases and J 8 bases; nucleotides not matched to a gene: 10. The CDR3, as DNA: TGTGCCAGCAGCCCAAGGGCTAGCGGGGGCGATGAGCAGTTCTTC. It translates to CASSPRASGGDEQFF. The whole variable domain, filled in from reference TRBV2 and TRBJ2-1, reads EPEVTQTPSHQVTQMGQEVILRCVPISNHLYFYWYRQILGQKVEFLVSFYNNEISEKSEIFDDQFSVERPDGSNFTLKIRSTKLEDSAMYFCASSPRASGGDEQFFGPGTRLTVL.

This chain joins TRBV6-1 and TRBJ1-5; 8 nucleotides align to TRBD1. The germline CDR1 and CDR2 sequences are MNHNS and SASEGT. The V and J ends lost 5 bases and 7 bases, in that order; junction bases with no gene match: 7. CDR3 length equals 14 residues. CDR3 nucleotide sequence: TGTGCCAGCAGTTCCCAGGGGGCGAAGCAGCCCCAGCATTTT. This gives the protein CASSSQGAKQPQHF.

The CDR3, as DNA: TGCGCCAGCAGCTTGGCCCTGGTCGGGAATGGAGAGACCCAGTACTTC. It translates to CASSLALVGNGETQYF. The rearrangement links TRBV5-1 to TRBJ2-5, with D maybe TRBD2 (5 bases). CDR1 and CDR2 (germline): SGHRS, YFSETQ. The CDR3 length is 16 residues. V lost 0 bases, J lost 4 bases, and 16 bases lay in between.

V gene TRBV27 combines with J gene TRBJ2-5; TRBD2 aligns across 9 bases. Germline assignment: CDR1 MNHEY and CDR2 SMNVEV (reference sequence). The CDR3 consists of 17 residues. V shed 2 bases and J 5 bases; nucleotides not matched to a gene: 12. CDR3 bases: TGTGCCAGCAGTTTAGCGGCGGGAGGGCCCTCGGGGGAGACCCAGTACTTC. This sequence encodes CASSLAAGGPSGETQYF.

The chain uses TRBV4-2 and TRBJ2-1, with 7 bases lining up with TRBD2. Germline V gives CDR1 LGHNA, CDR2 YNFKEQ. With V trimmed by 3 bases and J by 10 bases, 12 bases remained unmatched. The length of the CDR3 is 15 residues. The CDR3 sequence is CASSQYRDYSREQFF. CDR3 coding DNA: TGTGCCAGCAGCCAGTATAGGGACTACTCAAGAGAGCAGTTCTTC.